A single sample is the source of the 11 T cell receptor beta chains below, sequenced in a study of blood T cell repertoires in COVID-19. Profiled with immunoSEQ multiplex PCR; TCRdb holds only in-frame clones, not every one. The sample contains some 200,000 clones, around 80% of which appear only once. The sequencing input was peripheral blood. The origin of the receptors is a human donor in a cohort sampled during active COVID-19.

There are a few counts of this clone. CDR3 sequence (DNA): TGTGCCAGCAGTCCGACAGGTAACAATCAGCCCCAGCATTTT. Translated: CASSPTGNNQPQHF. The rearrangement uses TRBV2 and TRBJ1-5; tentative D call: TRBD1 (6 bases). Trimming took off 5 bases at V and 3 bases at J, with 11 bases between the two ends. This CDR3 is 14 amino acids long. Germline assignment: CDR1 SNHLY and CDR2 FYNNEI.

The chain recombines TRBV28 with TRBJ1-1; D may be TRBD1 (5 bases). The CDR3 length is 14 residues. The germline V gene has CDR1 MDHEN and CDR2 SYDVKM. Trimming cost V 6 bases and J 0 bases, with 11 bases left between them. CDR3 coding DNA: TGTGCCAGCAGCACCAGGGTAATGAACACTGAAGCTTTCTTT. It codes for CASSTRVMNTEAFF.

The rearrangement uses TRBV19 and TRBJ2-7; 7 positions agree with TRBD2. The ends lost 5 bases at V and 1 base at J; junction bases unmatched: 5. The CDR3 runs 14 residues. The V gene's germline CDR1 is LNHDA and CDR2 SQIVND (reference sequence). The CDR3 DNA sequence: TGTGCCAGTAGTTCCCAGCGGGGATCCTACGAGCAGTACTTC. Encoded protein: CASSSQRGSYEQYF.

The chain carries TRBV28 and TRBJ2-1, with 9 bases that match TRBD2. The CDR3 spans 14 residues. Per germline, CDR1 MDHEN and CDR2 SYDVKM. The V segment lost 10 bases and the J segment 6 bases; nucleotides outside the gene matches: 10. The CDR3 DNA is TGTGCCATTACGCGGGAGGGCCTATCCAATGAGCAGTTCTTC. This codes for CAITREGLSNEQFF.

This clone was counted only a few times. This chain connects TRBV2 to TRBJ2-1; perhaps TRBD2 as D (5 bases). V lost 7 bases to trimming and J lost 0 bases, with 13 bases between them. The CDR3 loop spans 15 amino acids. Germline V gives CDR1 SNHLY, CDR2 FYNNEI. For the CDR3, the DNA is TGTGCCAGCAATAAGAGGGTCACCTCCTACAATGAGCAGTTCTTC. This sequence encodes CASNKRVTSYNEQFF.

The rearrangement joins TRBV5-4 to TRBJ2-1; D unclear. There are 12 residues in the CDR3. V shed 0 bases and J shed 9 bases, with 7 bases lying between them. Germline CDR1 is SGHNT and CDR2 is YYREEE (reference sequence). The CDR3 here is CASSLVPGEQFF. The CDR3 nucleotides read TGTGCCAGCAGCTTGGTCCCGGGTGAGCAGTTCTTC.

This chain connects TRBV6-5 to TRBJ2-2, with 10 bases lining up with TRBD2. The CDR3 has 16 amino acids. Trimming cost V 4 bases and J 4 bases; bases outside gene matches: 6. Germline V CDR1 and CDR2: MNHEY, SVGAGI. The CDR3 DNA is TGTGCCAGCAGTTGGGAAAGCGGGAGGGCCACCGGGGAGCTGTTTTTT. This encodes CASSWESGRATGELFF.

The gene calls are TRBV3-1 (or the pseudogene TRBV3-2) and TRBJ2-2; 9 bases are a match to TRBD1. Germline V gene sequence: CDR1 LGHDT, CDR2 YNNKEL (reference sequence). V trimming: 4 bases; J trimming: 1 base; junction bases outside the gene matches: 1. The CDR3 extends over 15 amino acids. In DNA form, the CDR3 reads TGTGCCAGCAGCCGGGACAGGGTGAACACCGGGGAGCTGTTTTTT. Translating it yields CASSRDRVNTGELFF.

In this sample, this clone turned up many times. The rearrangement joins TRBV30 to TRBJ1-3; 7 bases match TRBD1. CDR1 GTSNPN and CDR2 SVGIG come from the germline V gene (reference sequence). The length of the CDR3 is 13 residues. Trimming removed 4 bases from V and 4 bases from J; junction bases left unmatched: 4. The CDR3 loop is CAWTLGQGNTIYF. DNA for the CDR3: TGTGCCTGGACCCTGGGACAGGGAAACACCATATATTTT.

This clone was found a few times. This rearrangement joins TRBV4-3 to TRBJ1-3; D remains ambiguous. The CDR3 spans 15 residues. Germline V gene sequence: CDR1 LGHNA, CDR2 YSLEER. The germline V and J ends were trimmed by 0 bases and 3 bases, with 9 bases remaining between them. The CDR3 loop reads CASSQDSGIGNTIYF. CDR3 nucleotides: TGCGCCAGCAGCCAAGATTCCGGGATTGGAAACACCATATATTTT.

The rearrangement joins TRBV4-2 to TRBJ2-1; a possible D gene is TRBD1 (6 bases). The CDR3 covers 16 residues. V lost 4 bases and J lost 8, with 21 bases in between. Per germline, CDR1 LGHNA and CDR2 YNFKEQ. The CDR3 protein is CASSPGAGRPGDEQFF. CDR3 in DNA: TGTGCCAGCAGCCCAGGGGCCGGGCGTCCCGGAGATGAGCAGTTCTTC.